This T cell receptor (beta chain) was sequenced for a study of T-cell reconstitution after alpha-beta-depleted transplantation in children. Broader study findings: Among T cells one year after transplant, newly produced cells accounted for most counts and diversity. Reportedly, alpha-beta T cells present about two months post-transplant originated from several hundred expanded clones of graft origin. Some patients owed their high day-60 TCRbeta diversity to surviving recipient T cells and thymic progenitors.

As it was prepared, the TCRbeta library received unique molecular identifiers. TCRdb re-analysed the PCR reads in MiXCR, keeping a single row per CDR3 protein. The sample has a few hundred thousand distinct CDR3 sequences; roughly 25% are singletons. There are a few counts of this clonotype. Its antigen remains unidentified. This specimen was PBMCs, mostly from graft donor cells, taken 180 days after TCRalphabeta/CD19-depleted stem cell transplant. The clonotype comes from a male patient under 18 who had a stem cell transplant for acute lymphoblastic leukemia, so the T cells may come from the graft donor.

CDR3 sequence: CASSLREAYEQYF. For the CDR3, the DNA is TGTGCCAGCAGTTTAAGGGAGGCCTACGAGCAGTACTTC. V usage is TRBV27 and J usage is TRBJ2-7; tentative D call: TRBD2 (6 bases). V lost 2 bases to trimming and J lost 2 bases, with 7 bases between them. This CDR3 is 13 amino acids long. CDR1 is MNHEY and CDR2 is SMNVEV in the germline V gene (reference sequence).